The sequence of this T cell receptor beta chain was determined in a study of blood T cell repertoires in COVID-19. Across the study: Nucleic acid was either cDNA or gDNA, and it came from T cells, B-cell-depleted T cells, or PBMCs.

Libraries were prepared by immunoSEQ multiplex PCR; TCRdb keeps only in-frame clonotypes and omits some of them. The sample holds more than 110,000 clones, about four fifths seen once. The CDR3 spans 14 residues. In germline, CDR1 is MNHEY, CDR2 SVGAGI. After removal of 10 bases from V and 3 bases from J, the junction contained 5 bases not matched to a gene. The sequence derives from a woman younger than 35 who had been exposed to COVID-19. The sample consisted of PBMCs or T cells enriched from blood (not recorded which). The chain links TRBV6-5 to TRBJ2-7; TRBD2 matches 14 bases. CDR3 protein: CATHGTSGSYEQYF. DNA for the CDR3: TGTGCCACCCACGGGACTAGCGGGAGCTACGAGCAGTACTTC.